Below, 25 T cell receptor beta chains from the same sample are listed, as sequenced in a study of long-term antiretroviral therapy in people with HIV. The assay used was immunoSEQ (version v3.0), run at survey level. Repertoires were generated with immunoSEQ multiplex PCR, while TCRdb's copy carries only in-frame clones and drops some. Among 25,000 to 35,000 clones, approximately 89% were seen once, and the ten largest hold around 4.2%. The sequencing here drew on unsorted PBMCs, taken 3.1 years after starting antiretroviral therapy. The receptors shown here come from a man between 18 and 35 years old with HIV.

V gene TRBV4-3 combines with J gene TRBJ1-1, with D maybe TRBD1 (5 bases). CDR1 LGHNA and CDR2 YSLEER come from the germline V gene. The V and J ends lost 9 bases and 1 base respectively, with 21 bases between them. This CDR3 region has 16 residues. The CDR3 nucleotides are TGCGCCAGATCAGAAGGGGCGACGGTTTGGAACACTGAAGCTTTCTTT. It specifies CARSEGATVWNTEAFF.

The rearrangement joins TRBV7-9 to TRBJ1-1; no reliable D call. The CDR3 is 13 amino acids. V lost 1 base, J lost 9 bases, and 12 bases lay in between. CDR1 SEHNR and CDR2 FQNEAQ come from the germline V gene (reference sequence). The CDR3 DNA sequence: TGTGCCAGCAGCTTAGTCGAGGGCCTTCAAGCTTTCTTT. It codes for CASSLVEGLQAFF.

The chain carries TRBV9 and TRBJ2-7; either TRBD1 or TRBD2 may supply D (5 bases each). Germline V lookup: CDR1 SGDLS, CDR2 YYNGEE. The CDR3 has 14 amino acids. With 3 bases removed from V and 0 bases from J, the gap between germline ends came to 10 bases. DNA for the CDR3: TGTGCCAGCAGCGAGAGGGGATACTCCTACGAGCAGTACTTC. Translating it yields CASSERGYSYEQYF.

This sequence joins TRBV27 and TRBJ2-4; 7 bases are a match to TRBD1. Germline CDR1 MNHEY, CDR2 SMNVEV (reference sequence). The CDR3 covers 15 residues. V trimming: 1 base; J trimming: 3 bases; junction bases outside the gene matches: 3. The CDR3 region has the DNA TGTGCCAGCAGTTTATTGGGGACAGACAAAAACATTCAGTACTTC. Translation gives CASSLLGTDKNIQYF.

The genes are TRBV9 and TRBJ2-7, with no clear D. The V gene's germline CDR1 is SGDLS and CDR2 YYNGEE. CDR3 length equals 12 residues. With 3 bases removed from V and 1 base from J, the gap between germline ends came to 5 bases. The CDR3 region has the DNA TGTGCCAGCAGCGGCGAATCCTACGAGCAGTACTTC. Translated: CASSGESYEQYF. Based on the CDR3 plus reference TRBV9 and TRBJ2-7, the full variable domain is DSGVTQTPKHLITATGQRVTLRCSPRSGDLSVYWYQQSLDQGLQFLIQYYNGEERAKGNILERFSAQQFPDLHSELNLSSLELGDSALYFCASSGESYEQYFGPGTRLTVT.

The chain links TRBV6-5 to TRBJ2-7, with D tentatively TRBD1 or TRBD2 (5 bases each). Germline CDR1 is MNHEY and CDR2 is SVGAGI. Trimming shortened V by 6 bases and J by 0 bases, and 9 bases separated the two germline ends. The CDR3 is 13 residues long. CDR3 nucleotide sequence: TGTGCCAGCAGCGAGGGGACCTCCTACGAGCAGTACTTC. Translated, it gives CASSEGTSYEQYF.

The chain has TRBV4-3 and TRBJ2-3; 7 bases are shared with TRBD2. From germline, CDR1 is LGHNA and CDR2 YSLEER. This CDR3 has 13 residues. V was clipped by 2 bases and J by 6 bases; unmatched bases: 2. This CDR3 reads CASSQLLADTQYF. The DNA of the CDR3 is TGCGCCAGCAGCCAACTACTAGCGGATACGCAGTATTTT.

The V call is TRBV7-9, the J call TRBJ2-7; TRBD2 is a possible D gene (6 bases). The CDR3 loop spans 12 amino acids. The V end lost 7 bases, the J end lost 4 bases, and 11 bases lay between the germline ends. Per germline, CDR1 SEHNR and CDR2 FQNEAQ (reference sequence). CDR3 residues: CASTTEGYEQYF. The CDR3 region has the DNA TGTGCCAGCACTACGGAGGGTTACGAGCAGTACTTC.

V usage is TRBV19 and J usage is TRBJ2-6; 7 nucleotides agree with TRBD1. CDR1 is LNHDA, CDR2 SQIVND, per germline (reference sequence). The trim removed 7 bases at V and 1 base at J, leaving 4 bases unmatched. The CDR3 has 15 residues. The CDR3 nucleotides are TGTGCCAGTAACTACAGGGGTTCTGGGGCCAACGTCCTGACTTTC. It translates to CASNYRGSGANVLTF.

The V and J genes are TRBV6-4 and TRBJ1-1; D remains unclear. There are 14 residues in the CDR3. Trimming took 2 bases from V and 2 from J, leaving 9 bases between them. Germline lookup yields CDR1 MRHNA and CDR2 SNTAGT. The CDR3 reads CASSDRADNTEAFF. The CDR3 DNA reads TGTGCCAGCAGTGACAGGGCAGATAACACTGAAGCTTTCTTT.

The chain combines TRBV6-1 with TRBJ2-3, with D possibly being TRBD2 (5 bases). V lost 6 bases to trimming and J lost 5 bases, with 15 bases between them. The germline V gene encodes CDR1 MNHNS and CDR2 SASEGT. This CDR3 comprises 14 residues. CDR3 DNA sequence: TGTGCCAGCAGGGGCCGGGGTGGTGGAGATACGCAGTATTTT. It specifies CASRGRGGGDTQYF.

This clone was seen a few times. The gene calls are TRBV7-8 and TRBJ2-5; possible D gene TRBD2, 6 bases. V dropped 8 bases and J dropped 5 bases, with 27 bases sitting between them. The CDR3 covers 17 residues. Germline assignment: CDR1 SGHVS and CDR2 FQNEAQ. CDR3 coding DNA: TGTGCCAGCTCTTTCAATCCCCGGGGGTCCGCGGGTGAGACCCAGTACTTC. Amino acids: CASSFNPRGSAGETQYF. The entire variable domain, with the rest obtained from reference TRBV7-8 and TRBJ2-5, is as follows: GAGVSQSPRYKVAKRGQDVALRCDPISGHVSLFWYQQALGQGPEFLTYFQNEAQLDKSGLPSDRFFAERPEGSVSTLKIQRTQQEDSAVYLCASSFNPRGSAGETQYFGPGTRLLVL.

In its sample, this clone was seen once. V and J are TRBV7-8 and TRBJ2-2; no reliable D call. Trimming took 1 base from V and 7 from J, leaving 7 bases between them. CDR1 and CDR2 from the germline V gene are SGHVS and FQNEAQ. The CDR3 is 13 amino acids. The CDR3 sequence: CASSLVGGGELFF. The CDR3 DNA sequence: TGTGCCAGCAGCTTAGTTGGCGGCGGGGAGCTGTTTTTT.

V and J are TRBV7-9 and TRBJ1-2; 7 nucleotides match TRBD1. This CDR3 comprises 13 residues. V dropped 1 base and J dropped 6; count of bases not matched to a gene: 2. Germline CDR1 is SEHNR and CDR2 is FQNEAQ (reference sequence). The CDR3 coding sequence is TGTGCCAGCAGCTTAGGGCAGGGGGATGGCTACACCTTC. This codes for CASSLGQGDGYTF. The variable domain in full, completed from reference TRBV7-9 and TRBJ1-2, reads DTGVSQNPRHKITKRGQNVTFRCDPISEHNRLYWYRQTLGQGPEFLTYFQNEAQLEKSRLLSDRFSAERPKGSFSTLEIQRTEQGDSAMYLCASSLGQGDGYTFGSGTRLTVV.

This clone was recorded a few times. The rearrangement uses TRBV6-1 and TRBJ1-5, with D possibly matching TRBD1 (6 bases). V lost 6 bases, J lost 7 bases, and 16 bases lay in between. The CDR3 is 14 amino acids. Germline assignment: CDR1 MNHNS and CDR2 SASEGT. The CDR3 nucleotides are TGTGCCAGCAGCGCTACAGGGACGGGGCAGCCCCAGCATTTT. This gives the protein CASSATGTGQPQHF.

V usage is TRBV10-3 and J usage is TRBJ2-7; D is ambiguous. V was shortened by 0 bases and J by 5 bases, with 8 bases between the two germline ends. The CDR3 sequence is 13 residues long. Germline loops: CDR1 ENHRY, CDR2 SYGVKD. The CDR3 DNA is TGTGCCATCAGTGAGTCTAGTCTCAACGAGCAGTACTTC. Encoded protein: CAISESSLNEQYF.

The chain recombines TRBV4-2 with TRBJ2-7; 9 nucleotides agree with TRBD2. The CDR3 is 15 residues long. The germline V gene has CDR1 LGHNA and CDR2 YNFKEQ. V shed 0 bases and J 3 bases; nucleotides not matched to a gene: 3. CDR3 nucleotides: TGTGCCAGCAGCCAAGAGGGACTAGCAGACTACGAGCAGTACTTC. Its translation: CASSQEGLADYEQYF.

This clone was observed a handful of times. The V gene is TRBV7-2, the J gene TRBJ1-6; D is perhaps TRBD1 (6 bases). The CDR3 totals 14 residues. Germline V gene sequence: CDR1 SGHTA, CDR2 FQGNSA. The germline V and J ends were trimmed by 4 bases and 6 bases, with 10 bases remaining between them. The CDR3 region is CASSSWTANSPLHF. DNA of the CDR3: TGTGCCAGCAGCTCTTGGACAGCTAATTCACCCCTCCACTTT.

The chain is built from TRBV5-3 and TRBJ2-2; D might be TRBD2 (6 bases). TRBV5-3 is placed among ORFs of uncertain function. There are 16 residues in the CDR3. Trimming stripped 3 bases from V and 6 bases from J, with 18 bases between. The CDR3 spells CARSWAPGEFPGELFF. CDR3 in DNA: TGTGCCAGAAGCTGGGCGCCGGGGGAGTTCCCCGGGGAGCTGTTTTTT.

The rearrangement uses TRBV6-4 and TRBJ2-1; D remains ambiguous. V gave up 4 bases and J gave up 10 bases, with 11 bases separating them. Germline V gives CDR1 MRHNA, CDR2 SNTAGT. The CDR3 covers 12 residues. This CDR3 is CASSGMGKEQFF. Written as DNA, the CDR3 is TGTGCCAGCAGTGGTATGGGCAAGGAGCAGTTCTTC.

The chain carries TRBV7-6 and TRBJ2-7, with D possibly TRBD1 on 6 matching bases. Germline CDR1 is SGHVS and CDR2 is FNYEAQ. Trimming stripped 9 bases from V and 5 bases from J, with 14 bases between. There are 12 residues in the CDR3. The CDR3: CASGRGPHEQYF. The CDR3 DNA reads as TGTGCCAGTGGCAGGGGTCCCCACGAGCAGTACTTC.

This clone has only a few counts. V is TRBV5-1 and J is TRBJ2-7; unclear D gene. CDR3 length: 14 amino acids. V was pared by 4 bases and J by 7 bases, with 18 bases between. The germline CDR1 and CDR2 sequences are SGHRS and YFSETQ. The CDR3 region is CASSPADQNGEQYF. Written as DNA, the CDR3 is TGCGCCAGCAGCCCTGCGGATCAGAATGGGGAGCAGTACTTC.

The CDR3 reads CASSNRGINQPQHF. In DNA, the CDR3 is TGTGCCAGCAGTAACAGGGGGATTAATCAGCCCCAGCATTTT. The V call is TRBV6-1, the J call TRBJ1-5; the match to TRBD1 covers 8 bases. The V and J ends lost 5 bases and 4 bases, in that order; junction bases with no gene match: 4. Germline V gene data show CDR1 as MNHNS and CDR2 as SASEGT. This CDR3 contains 14 residues.

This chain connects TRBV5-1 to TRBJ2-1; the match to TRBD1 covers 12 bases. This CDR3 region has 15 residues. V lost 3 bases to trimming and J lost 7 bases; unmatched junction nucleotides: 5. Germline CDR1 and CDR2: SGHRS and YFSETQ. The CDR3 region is CASSWGTGGENEQFF. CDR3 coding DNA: TGCGCCAGCAGCTGGGGGACAGGGGGCGAGAATGAGCAGTTCTTC.

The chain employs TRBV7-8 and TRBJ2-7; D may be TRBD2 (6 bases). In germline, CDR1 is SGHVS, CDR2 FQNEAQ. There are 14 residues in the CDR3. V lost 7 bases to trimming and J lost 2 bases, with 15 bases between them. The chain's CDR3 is CASTSRDSPYEQYF. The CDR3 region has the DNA TGTGCCAGCACCTCCAGGGACTCACCCTACGAGCAGTACTTC.